These 24 T cell receptor beta chains originate from one sample sequenced in a study of human T cells and chemical hapten exposure (dated by TCRdb to about 2021). Receptor libraries were prepared by RACE. Sequencing was performed on a NextSeq 500. TCRdb reran the public reads through fastp at Q25 and MiXCR, keeping productive beta chains. Duplicate CDR3 protein sequences are folded into a single record with the most common DNA and genes. For this sample there are about 110,000 distinct CDR3 sequences; 9.2% appear just once. The ten largest clones capture about 3.4% of the sample. The time point label, read with the paper, signifies: patch test 2, 6 weeks after DPC sensitization. The intended sense of this specimen's treatment or condition label: therapeutic diphenylcyclopropenone sensitization with weekly scalp DPC. Material: whole blood, obtained in connection with sensitization to the hapten diphenylcyclopropenone (DPC). These TCRs come from a woman between 40 and 50 years old with alopecia areata. Some clones in this sample may be carry-over from other donors' samples.

This clonotype was seen only a few times. This sequence joins TRBV7-3 and TRBJ2-6, with TRBD2 identical over 7 bases. Unmatched junction bases numbered 4, after V lost 2 bases and J lost 3 bases. The CDR3 has 16 residues. Germline loops: CDR1 SGHTA, CDR2 FQGTGA. CDR3 DNA: TGTGCCAGCAGCTTAGGTAGCGGGTTTGGGGCCAACGTCCTGACTTTC. Translated: CASSLGSGFGANVLTF.

This clonotype was observed many times. This sequence joins TRBV6-5 and TRBJ2-7, with a tentative D call TRBD1 (6 bases). The length of the CDR3 is 14 residues. V gave up 2 bases and J gave up 2 bases, with 10 bases separating them. The germline CDR1 and CDR2 sequences are MNHEY and SVGAGI. The CDR3 sequence is CASSYQGPTYEQYF. CDR3 nucleotides: TGTGCCAGCAGTTACCAGGGGCCAACCTACGAGCAGTACTTC.

This clonotype was seen a handful of times. This chain joins TRBV30 and TRBJ1-2; 9 positions match TRBD1. The germline gives CDR1 GTSNPN, CDR2 SVGIG (reference sequence). This CDR3 is 15 amino acids long. Unmatched junction bases numbered 6, after V lost 0 bases and J lost 4 bases. The CDR3 coding sequence is TGTGCCTGGAGTGTGACGGGACAGGGCCTCTATGGCTACACCTTC. Residues: CAWSVTGQGLYGYTF.

This clonotype was observed a handful of times. The chain recombines TRBV30 with TRBJ1-6; D is possibly TRBD1 (5 bases). The V end lost 4 bases, the J end lost 8 bases, and 18 bases lay between the germline ends. Germline CDR1 reads GTSNPN; CDR2 reads SVGIG (reference sequence). The CDR3 is 15 residues long. The CDR3 bases are TGTGCCTGGACCCTGGGGGGAACCAATCATTCACCCCTCCACTTT. Its translation: CAWTLGGTNHSPLHF. Together with reference TRBV30 and TRBJ1-6, the CDR3 gives the full variable domain: SQTIHQWPATLVQPVGSPLSLECTVEGTSNPNLYWYRQAAGRGLQLLFYSVGIGQISSEVPQNLSASRPQDRQFILSSKKLLLSDSGFYLCAWTLGGTNHSPLHFGNGTRLTVT.

The table lists this clonotype with a few counts. The J gene is TRBJ2-5, the V gene TRBV7-6; D remains ambiguous. Trimming took 5 bases from V and 2 from J, leaving 12 bases between them. This CDR3 has 14 residues. CDR1 SGHVS and CDR2 FNYEAQ come from the germline V gene. CDR3 DNA: TGTGCCAGCAGCCCTCAGAACTTTCAAGAGACCCAGTACTTC. It encodes CASSPQNFQETQYF.

This clonotype was seen a handful of times. CDR3 coding DNA: TGTGCCAGTAGTATGGAAAGGGCCTCTGGAAGCGAGCAGTACTTC. Translation gives CASSMERASGSEQYF. The chain employs TRBV19 and TRBJ2-7; D remains unclear. Germline V gene lookup returns CDR1 LNHDA and CDR2 SQIVND (reference sequence). The length of the CDR3 is 15 residues. Deletions cut 3 bases from V and 6 bases from J, with 18 bases between. Combining the CDR3 with reference TRBV19 and TRBJ2-7 gives the whole variable domain DGGITQSPKYLFRKEGQNVTLSCEQNLNHDAMYWYRQDPGQGLRLIYYSQIVNDFQKGDIAEGYSVSREKKESFPLTVTSAQKNPTAFYLCASSMERASGSEQYFGPGTRLTVT.

The rearrangement links TRBV7-8 to TRBJ1-2; tentative D call: TRBD1 (5 bases). V dropped 5 bases and J dropped 2 bases, with 12 bases sitting between them. The germline V gene encodes CDR1 SGHVS and CDR2 FQNEAQ. The CDR3 has 14 residues. CDR3 sequence: CASSTGFLNYGYTF. In DNA form, the CDR3 reads TGTGCCAGCAGCACAGGTTTTCTCAACTATGGCTACACCTTC.

This clonotype was recorded at least ten times. This chain joins TRBV6-2 or TRBV6-3 and TRBJ1-2; tentatively, D is TRBD1 (5 bases). Germline CDR1 and CDR2: MNHEY and SVGEGT. This CDR3 has 15 residues. Deletions cut 4 bases from V and 4 bases from J, with 16 bases between. This CDR3 reads CASSLSGGTAYGYTF. The CDR3 coding sequence is TGTGCCAGCAGTTTATCCGGAGGGACGGCCTATGGCTACACCTTC.

On this clonotype: Sequence at one end of the junction differs from germline and may be a read error. The CDR3, as DNA: TGTACCAGCACCGTACGGGGGACTACCTACGAGCAGTACTTC. It codes for CTSTVRGTTYEQYF. The chain carries TRBV6-2 or TRBV6-3 and TRBJ2-7; 7 positions agree with TRBD2. From germline, CDR1 is MNHEY and CDR2 SVGEGT. This CDR3 is built from 14 residues.

The rearrangement links TRBV2 to TRBJ2-2; 7 bases are shared with TRBD1. This CDR3 is 11 amino acids long. The V gene end was trimmed by 4 bases and the J gene end by 13 bases; junction bases not matched to a gene: 3. The germline V gene has CDR1 SNHLY and CDR2 FYNNEI. CDR3 in amino acids: CASSVRDRLFF. The CDR3 bases are TGTGCCAGCAGTGTCCGGGACAGGCTGTTTTTT.

The J gene is TRBJ1-5, the V gene TRBV19; TRBD1 agrees at 10 bases. The length of the CDR3 is 14 residues. J lost 4 bases, V lost 9 bases, and 6 bases had no gene match. The V gene's germline CDR1 is LNHDA and CDR2 SQIVND (reference sequence). CDR3 DNA sequence: TGTGCCAGCAACCGGGACAGGGGAAATCAGCCCCAGCATTTT. The encoded protein is CASNRDRGNQPQHF.

V gene TRBV4-3 combines with J gene TRBJ1-1; 7 bases fit TRBD1. V was clipped by 4 bases and J by 3 bases; unmatched bases: 5. The CDR3 has 14 amino acids. The germline V gene has CDR1 LGHNA and CDR2 YSLEER. CDR3 amino acids: CASSLSDRDTEAFF. CDR3 in DNA: TGCGCCAGCAGCCTTTCTGACAGGGACACTGAAGCTTTCTTT.

At least ten counts were recorded for this clonotype. V usage is TRBV4-2 and J usage is TRBJ2-5, with TRBD2 identical over 14 bases. After removal of 3 bases from V and 5 bases from J, the junction contained 11 bases not matched to a gene. The germline gives CDR1 LGHNA, CDR2 YNFKEQ. This CDR3 has 18 residues. In DNA, the CDR3 is TGTGCCAGCAGCCACGGTCAGACTAGCGGGGGGGCCATTGAGACCCAGTACTTC. It translates to CASSHGQTSGGAIETQYF.

The chain recombines TRBV6-6 with TRBJ1-1; weak D call: TRBD1 (5 bases). Germline loops: CDR1 MNHNY, CDR2 SVGAGI (reference sequence). The CDR3 runs to 15 residues. Between the trimmed V and J ends, which lost 0 bases and 1 base, there was a span of 9 bases. The CDR3 coding sequence is TGTGCCAGCAGTTACTCGCCAGGGACGAACACTGAAGCTTTCTTT. It encodes CASSYSPGTNTEAFF.

The table lists this clonotype with many counts. The chain links TRBV20-1 to TRBJ2-1; TRBD2 matches at 11 bases. The ends lost 4 bases at V and 4 bases at J; junction bases unmatched: 9. Germline assignment: CDR1 DFQATT and CDR2 SNEGSKA (reference sequence). The CDR3 contains 16 residues. CDR3 sequence: CSAMTQLAGVYNEQFF. The DNA of the CDR3 is TGCAGTGCTATGACCCAACTAGCGGGGGTGTACAATGAGCAGTTCTTC.

The chain carries TRBV6-2 or TRBV6-3 and TRBJ2-5; D remains unclear. The CDR3 is made up of 14 amino acids. CDR1 is MNHEY, CDR2 SVGEGT, per germline. Trimming cost V 2 bases and J 1 base, with 8 bases left between them. This CDR3 is CASSYGIIQETQYF. The CDR3 region has the DNA TGTGCCAGCAGTTACGGGATCATCCAAGAGACCCAGTACTTC.

This clonotype has just a few counts. This chain uses TRBV2 with TRBJ1-6; D not resolved. The germline V gene encodes CDR1 SNHLY and CDR2 FYNNEI. The CDR3 loop spans 15 amino acids. V lost 4 bases, J lost 10 bases, and 17 bases lay in between. CDR3 nucleotides: TGTGCCAGCAGTGGTCTCCCGGCCGGAGGGTCACCCCTCCACTTT. Its protein is CASSGLPAGGSPLHF.

The chain uses TRBV10-3 and TRBJ2-1; D is possibly TRBD2 (6 bases). This CDR3 comprises 14 residues. Germline loops: CDR1 ENHRY, CDR2 SYGVKD. Trimming took off 10 bases at V and 1 base at J, with 14 bases between the two ends. The chain's CDR3 is CASGAFISYNEQFF. DNA for the CDR3: TGTGCCAGCGGGGCATTTATTTCCTACAATGAGCAGTTCTTC.

This sequence joins TRBV7-2 and TRBJ1-6, with D tentatively TRBD1 (5 bases). The V gene lost 4 bases and the J gene lost 7 bases, with 14 bases spanning the gap. CDR1 and CDR2 from the germline V gene are SGHTA and FQGNSA. The CDR3 sequence is 15 residues long. CDR3 coding DNA: TGTGCCAGCAGCTCAATGGGGGGGGACAATTCACCCCTCCACTTT. It yields the protein CASSSMGGDNSPLHF.

In this sample, this clonotype turned up a few times. The chain couples TRBV19 to TRBJ1-5; no definite D call. CDR3 size: 14 residues. Germline assignment: CDR1 LNHDA and CDR2 SQIVND (reference sequence). V lost 3 bases to trimming and J lost 4 bases, with 10 bases between them. The CDR3 protein is CASSIATVNQPQHF. As DNA, the CDR3 is TGTGCCAGTAGTATCGCGACGGTGAATCAGCCCCAGCATTTT.

This clonotype was counted between two and nine times. The chain uses TRBV7-6 and TRBJ2-3; D may correspond to TRBD1 or TRBD2 (6 bases each). The germline V and J ends were trimmed by 4 bases and 4 bases, with 21 bases remaining between them. This CDR3 contains 17 residues. CDR1 SGHVS and CDR2 FNYEAQ come from the germline V gene. DNA of the CDR3: TGTGCCAGCAGCTCGGTGCCAGTCGGGGGCCCCCCAGATACGCAGTATTTT. Its translation: CASSSVPVGGPPDTQYF.

This clonotype was observed many times. The gene calls are TRBV5-1 and TRBJ2-7, with 10 bases aligning to TRBD1. The CDR3 has 16 residues. Germline CDR1 reads SGHRS; CDR2 reads YFSETQ. V dropped 4 bases and J dropped 0; count of bases not matched to a gene: 7. CDR3 in amino acids: CASSGRTGGSSYEQYF. In DNA form, the CDR3 reads TGCGCCAGCAGCGGACGGACAGGGGGAAGCTCCTACGAGCAGTACTTC.

This clonotype appeared many times. The chain recombines TRBV6-5 with TRBJ1-6, with a possible D match to TRBD1 (6 bases). V gave up 2 bases and J gave up 7 bases, with 12 bases separating them. Germline loops: CDR1 MNHEY, CDR2 SVGAGI. The CDR3 length is 15 residues. The CDR3 DNA reads as TGTGCCAGCAGTTACGGGGGCGCGGGGAATTCACCCCTCCACTTT. Encoded protein: CASSYGGAGNSPLHF.

Many counts were recorded for this clonotype. This sequence joins TRBV7-9 and TRBJ2-3, with 7 bases matching TRBD2. There are 15 residues in the CDR3. In germline, CDR1 is SEHNR, CDR2 FQNEAQ (reference sequence). Trimming removed 0 bases from V and 4 bases from J; junction bases left unmatched: 4. CDR3 nucleotides: TGTGCCAGCAGCTTAGCAGGGAGGGCGTCAGATACGCAGTATTTT. Its translation is CASSLAGRASDTQYF. The variable domain in full, with the rest retrieved from reference TRBV7-9 and TRBJ2-3, is DTGVSQNPRHKITKRGQNVTFRCDPISEHNRLYWYRQTLGQGPEFLTYFQNEAQLEKSRLLSDRFSAERPKGSFSTLEIQRTEQGDSAMYLCASSLAGRASDTQYFGPGTRLTVL.